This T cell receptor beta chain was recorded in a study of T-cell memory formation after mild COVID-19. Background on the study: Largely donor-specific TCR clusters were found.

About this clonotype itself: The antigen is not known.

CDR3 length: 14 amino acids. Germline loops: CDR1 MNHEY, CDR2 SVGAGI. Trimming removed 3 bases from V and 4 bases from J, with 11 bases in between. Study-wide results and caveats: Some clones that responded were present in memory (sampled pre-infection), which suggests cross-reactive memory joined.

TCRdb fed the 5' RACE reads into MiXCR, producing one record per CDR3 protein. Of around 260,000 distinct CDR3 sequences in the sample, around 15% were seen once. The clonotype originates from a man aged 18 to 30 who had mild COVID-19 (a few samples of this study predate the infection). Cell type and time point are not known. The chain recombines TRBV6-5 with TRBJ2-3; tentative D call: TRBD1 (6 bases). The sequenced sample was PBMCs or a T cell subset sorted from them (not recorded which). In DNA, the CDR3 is TGTGCCAGCAGTTATTTGGCAGGGGCAGATACGCAGTATTTT. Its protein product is CASSYLAGADTQYF.